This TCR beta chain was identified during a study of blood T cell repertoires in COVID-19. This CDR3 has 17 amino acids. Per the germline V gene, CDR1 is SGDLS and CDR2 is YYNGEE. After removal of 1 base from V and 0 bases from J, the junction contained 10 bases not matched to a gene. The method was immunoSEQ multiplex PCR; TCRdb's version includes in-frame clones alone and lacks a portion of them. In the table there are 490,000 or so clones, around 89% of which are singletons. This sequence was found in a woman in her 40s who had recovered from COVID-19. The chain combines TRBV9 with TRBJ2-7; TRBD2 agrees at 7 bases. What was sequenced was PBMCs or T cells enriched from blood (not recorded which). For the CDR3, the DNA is TGTGCCAGCAGCGTAACTGCAACCAGGGAGGGCTCCTACGAGCAGTACTTC. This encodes CASSVTATREGSYEQYF.